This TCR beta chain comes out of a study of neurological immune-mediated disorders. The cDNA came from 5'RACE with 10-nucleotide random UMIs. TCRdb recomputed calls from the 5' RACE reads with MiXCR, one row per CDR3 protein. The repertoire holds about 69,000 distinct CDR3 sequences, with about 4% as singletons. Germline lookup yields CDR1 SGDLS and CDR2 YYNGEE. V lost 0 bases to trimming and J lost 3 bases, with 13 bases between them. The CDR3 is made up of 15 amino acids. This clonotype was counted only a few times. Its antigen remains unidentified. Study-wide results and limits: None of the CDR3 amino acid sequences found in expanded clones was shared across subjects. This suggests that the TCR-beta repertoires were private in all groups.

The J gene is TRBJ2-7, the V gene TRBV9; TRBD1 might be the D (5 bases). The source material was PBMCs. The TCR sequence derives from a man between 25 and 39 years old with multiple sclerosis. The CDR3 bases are TGTGCCAGCAGCGTAGGCGACAGCTTAGTCTACGAGCAGTACTTC. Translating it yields CASSVGDSLVYEQYF.